Following are 27 T cell receptor beta chains from one sample sequenced in a study of regulatory T cells in long-lasting Graves disease. Time point indicated: newly diagnosed GD, antithyroid drugs for less than 3 months. PBMC RNA served as the TCR library source. Building the TCR beta libraries relied on iRepertoire HTBI primers, and CDR3 regions underwent Arm-PCR. TCRdb used MiXCR to reprocess the multiplex PCR reads, holding one entry per CDR3 protein. The sample shows 500,000 or so distinct CDR3 sequences, about 16% of them seen only once. The same sample was also used in a study of T cells in Graves' hyperthyroidism and ophthalmopathy.

The material sequenced was peripheral blood mononuclear cells (PBMCs), taken at new diagnosis, from a patient treated with antithyroid drugs. The receptors were sampled from a woman aged 40 to 65 with Graves disease.

Points on this clonotype: One end of the junction is discordant with germline, which a read error may explain. The CDR3 loop is CATSQYTGLNYGYTF. Here the CDR3 DNA reads TGTGCCACCAGTCAGTATACAGGGTTGAACTATGGCTACACCTTC. The gene calls are TRBV10-3 and TRBJ1-2; D perhaps matches TRBD1 (6 bases). The CDR3 totals 15 residues. Per the germline V gene, CDR1 is ENHRY and CDR2 is SYGVKD.

V and J are TRBV29-1 and TRBJ1-2; a possible D gene is TRBD1 (6 bases). V was shortened by 8 bases and J by 2 bases, with 15 bases between the two germline ends. CDR3 length equals 13 residues. Germline V CDR1 and CDR2: SQVTM, ANQGSEA. In DNA, the CDR3 is TGCAGCATTGTACCCGACAGGAACTATGGCTACACCTTC. It specifies CSIVPDRNYGYTF.

On this clonotype: A read error may be the cause here, since a much bigger clone is one base away. The conserved closing phenylalanine or tryptophan is absent in this CDR3, likely reflecting a read error. The chain employs TRBV6-1 and TRBJ2-7; D is perhaps TRBD2 (6 bases). V was cut by 5 bases and J by 4 bases, with 15 bases left in between. Germline V lookup: CDR1 MNHNS, CDR2 SASEGT. The CDR3 has 14 residues. This CDR3 is CASSQRRGAYEQYL. The CDR3 region has the DNA TGTGCCAGCAGTCAACGGCGCGGGGCGTACGAGCAGTACCTC.

The table lists this clonotype with many counts. The chain joins TRBV2 to TRBJ1-4, with TRBD1 matching 8 bases. The length of the CDR3 is 14 residues. V lost 4 bases, J lost 8 bases, and 6 bases stayed unmatched. From germline, CDR1 is SNHLY and CDR2 FYNNEI. The CDR3 loop is CASSGDRGGEKLFF. The CDR3 DNA follows: TGTGCCAGCAGTGGAGACAGGGGTGGAGAAAAACTGTTTTTT.

The rearrangement uses TRBV3-1 and TRBJ2-7, with 8 bases lining up with TRBD1. Germline trimming cut 2 bases from V and 6 bases from J; bases unmatched to any gene: 9. The germline V gene has CDR1 LGHDT and CDR2 YNNKEL (reference sequence). CDR3 length: 15 residues. CDR3 in amino acids: CASSQTGTGVVEQYF. The CDR3 DNA reads TGTGCCAGCAGCCAAACCGGGACAGGTGTCGTCGAGCAGTACTTC.

CDR3 residues: CASSFRSSYNSPLHF. The CDR3 DNA sequence: TGTGCCAGCAGCTTTCGGAGCTCCTATAATTCACCCCTCCACTTT. V gene TRBV5-6 combines with J gene TRBJ1-6; no clear D. V was clipped by 2 bases and J by 0 bases, with 6 bases between them. This CDR3 is 15 amino acids long. The germline V gene has CDR1 SGHDT and CDR2 YYEEEE.

This clonotype was seen many times. This chain links TRBV28 with TRBJ1-2, with D perhaps matching TRBD1 (5 bases). This CDR3 region has 14 residues. Between the trimmed V and J ends, which lost 6 bases and 7 bases, there was a span of 18 bases. CDR1 and CDR2 (germline): MDHEN, SYDVKM. The CDR3 DNA reads TGTGCCAGCAGCCCCCGGACACGAGGGGTTGGCTACACCTTC. Amino acid sequence: CASSPRTRGVGYTF.

This clonotype was counted many times. The V call is TRBV7-8, the J call TRBJ1-2, with 7 positions matching TRBD1. Germline V CDR1 and CDR2: SGHVS, FQNEAQ. V was pared by 2 bases and J by 2 bases, with 8 bases of the junction left unmatched. The CDR3 runs 16 residues. The CDR3: CASSLFPRDSNYGYTF. Written as DNA, the CDR3 is TGTGCCAGCAGCTTATTCCCCCGGGACAGCAACTATGGCTACACCTTC.

This clonotype was seen at least ten times. The chain has TRBV7-8 and TRBJ2-2; D may be TRBD2 (6 bases). The CDR3 runs 16 residues. V was pared by 4 bases and J by 0 bases, with 12 bases between. Germline V gene sequence: CDR1 SGHVS, CDR2 FQNEAQ. The CDR3 DNA is TGTGCCAGCAGCTCGAAGCGGGTGGCGAACACCGGGGAGCTGTTTTTT. Encoded protein: CASSSKRVANTGELFF.

The rearrangement uses TRBV30 and TRBJ1-1, with D possibly matching TRBD1 (5 bases). CDR1 and CDR2 from the germline V gene are GTSNPN and SVGIG (reference sequence). The CDR3 runs 16 residues. V was pared by 5 bases and J by 6 bases, with 25 bases between. The CDR3 nucleotides are TGTGCCTGGGGAAAGGGTGCCGGGGCCGTTAGCGCTGAAGCTTTCTTT. Translation gives CAWGKGAGAVSAEAFF.

This clonotype was found many times. This chain links TRBV18 with TRBJ1-1; D is ambiguous. This CDR3 contains 13 residues. V lost 3 bases and J 4 bases, leaving 9 bases between the germline ends. Germline CDR1 KGHSH, CDR2 LQKENI. The CDR3 protein is CASSPTMSTEAFF. The CDR3, as DNA: TGTGCCAGCTCACCCACGATGTCCACTGAAGCTTTCTTT.

CDR3 region: CASRGQGIVTQPQHF. The CDR3 DNA sequence: TGTGCCAGCAGAGGACAGGGGATAGTCACTCAGCCCCAGCATTTT. This chain links TRBV27 with TRBJ1-5; 9 bases fit TRBD1. CDR1 is MNHEY, CDR2 SMNVEV, per germline (reference sequence). CDR3 size: 15 residues. After removal of 6 bases from V and 6 bases from J, the junction contained 9 bases not matched to a gene.

This clonotype showed up just a few times. The chain is built from TRBV27 and TRBJ2-3, with a possible D match to TRBD1 (6 bases). CDR3 size: 18 residues. The V end lost 1 base, the J end lost 3 bases, and 20 bases lay between the germline ends. CDR1 MNHEY and CDR2 SMNVEV come from the germline V gene (reference sequence). CDR3 region: CASSLLNRVGLATDTQYF. The CDR3 DNA sequence: TGTGCCAGCAGTTTATTGAACAGGGTCGGTCTAGCTACAGATACGCAGTATTTT.

This chain links TRBV7-2 with TRBJ2-3, with D possibly TRBD2 on 5 matching bases. Looked up from germline, CDR1 is SGHTA and CDR2 is FQGNSA. V shed 5 bases and J shed 8 bases, with 14 bases lying between them. This CDR3 contains 13 residues. The CDR3 is CASSDTTLGTQYF. In nucleotides, the CDR3 is TGTGCCAGCAGCGACACCACACTAGGTACGCAGTATTTT.

This clonotype was picked up a small number of times. The chain is built from TRBV6-5 and TRBJ1-3; possibly TRBD1 for D (5 bases). The germline V gene has CDR1 MNHEY and CDR2 SVGAGI. Trimming took 0 bases from V and 4 from J, leaving 16 bases between them. The CDR3 is made up of 17 amino acids. This CDR3 is CASSYSLPGVSGNTIYF. The CDR3 DNA reads TGTGCCAGCAGTTACTCCCTCCCGGGGGTCTCGGGAAACACCATATATTTT.

This clonotype was observed at least ten times. The V call is TRBV11-1, the J call TRBJ2-5, with D possibly being TRBD1 (6 bases). In germline, CDR1 is SGHAT, CDR2 FQDESV (reference sequence). The V end lost 1 base, the J end lost 3 bases, and 12 bases lay between the germline ends. The CDR3 runs 15 residues. The DNA of the CDR3 is TGTGCCAGCAGCTTAGTCCCGAACAGGGAAGAGACCCAGTACTTC. It specifies CASSLVPNREETQYF.

The chain carries TRBV5-6 and TRBJ2-2; D is perhaps TRBD1 (6 bases). CDR1 and CDR2 from the germline V gene are SGHDT and YYEEEE. There are 17 residues in the CDR3. Trimming pared 2 bases from V and 2 bases from J, leaving 16 bases between. The CDR3 region is CASSFGLGTRNTGELFF. The CDR3 coding sequence is TGTGCCAGCAGCTTTGGCTTGGGGACACGAAACACCGGGGAGCTGTTTTTT.

The rearrangement uses TRBV4-1 and TRBJ2-1; possible D gene TRBD2, 6 bases. Trimming cost V 1 base and J 3 bases, with 16 bases left between them. Germline CDR1 is MGHRA and CDR2 is YSYEKL. The CDR3 has 17 residues. The CDR3 loop is CASSQGRAGRLYNEQFF. In nucleotides, the CDR3 is TGCGCCAGCAGCCAAGGCAGGGCGGGGAGACTCTACAATGAGCAGTTCTTC.

This clonotype showed up many times. The genes are TRBV2 and TRBJ2-3; the D is unclear. This CDR3 spans 14 amino acids. V gave up 8 bases and J gave up 2 bases, with 14 bases separating them. CDR1 SNHLY and CDR2 FYNNEI come from the germline V gene. CDR3 DNA: TGTGCCAGCCACTTCACGACACTCACAGATACGCAGTATTTT. Protein product: CASHFTTLTDTQYF.

This clonotype was seen many times. This chain links TRBV3-1 with TRBJ1-1; a weak D match, TRBD1 (5 bases). There are 17 residues in the CDR3. Per germline, CDR1 LGHDT and CDR2 YNNKEL (reference sequence). Trimming removed 1 base from V and 0 bases from J, with 15 bases in between. The CDR3 sequence is CASSQVASRQMNTEAFF. CDR3 sequence (DNA): TGTGCCAGCAGCCAAGTAGCAAGCAGACAGATGAACACTGAAGCTTTCTTT.

This clonotype was observed a handful of times. This sequence joins TRBV5-1 and TRBJ2-1; 10 nucleotides align to TRBD2. The J segment lost 9 bases and the V segment lost 4 bases, leaving 13 bases of the junction unmatched. Germline lookup yields CDR1 SGHRS and CDR2 YFSETQ. The CDR3 consists of 16 residues. CDR3 sequence (DNA): TGCGCCAGCAGCCCTATAGCGGGGGGCAACGTGGGTGAGCAGTTCTTC. Its protein product is CASSPIAGGNVGEQFF. Looking up the rest from reference TRBV5-1 and TRBJ2-1 gives the full variable domain: KAGVTQTPRYLIKTRGQQVTLSCSPISGHRSVSWYQQTPGQGLQFLFEYFSETQRNKGNFPGRFSGRQFSNSRSEMNVSTLELGDSALYLCASSPIAGGNVGEQFFGPGTRLTVL.

This clonotype was counted at least ten times. The genes are TRBV3-1 and TRBJ2-7, with a tentative D call TRBD1 (5 bases). Trimming removed 1 base at V and 6 bases at J, with 16 bases between. This CDR3 spans 15 amino acids. CDR1 is LGHDT, CDR2 YNNKEL, per germline (reference sequence). The CDR3: CASSQGSQGFGEQYF. The CDR3 coding sequence is TGTGCCAGCAGCCAAGGTTCTCAGGGTTTCGGCGAGCAGTACTTC.

This sequence joins TRBV19 and TRBJ2-7; 9 bases agree with TRBD2. Germline V gene lookup returns CDR1 LNHDA and CDR2 SQIVND (reference sequence). The trim removed 6 bases at V and 0 bases at J, leaving 3 bases unmatched. There are 14 residues in the CDR3. CDR3 residues: CASRSGGNSYEQYF. The DNA of the CDR3 is TGTGCCAGTAGGAGCGGGGGGAACTCCTACGAGCAGTACTTC. The complete variable domain, with remaining parts taken from reference TRBV19 and TRBJ2-7, reads DGGITQSPKYLFRKEGQNVTLSCEQNLNHDAMYWYRQDPGQGLRLIYYSQIVNDFQKGDIAEGYSVSREKKESFPLTVTSAQKNPTAFYLCASRSGGNSYEQYFGPGTRLTVT.

The sample holds many counts of this clonotype. The CDR3 coding sequence is TGCAGTGCTAGCTCCGGGACAGGGGATTACGAGCAGTACTTC. It encodes CSASSGTGDYEQYF. This chain links TRBV20-1 with TRBJ2-7, with 10 bases that match TRBD1. Germline values: CDR1 DFQATT, CDR2 SNEGSKA (reference sequence). J gave up 4 bases and V 3 bases, and 6 bases lay outside the gene matches. This CDR3 is 14 amino acids long.

About this clonotype itself: The missing conserved phenylalanine or tryptophan at the end of this CDR3 makes a read error likely. The chain links TRBV15 to TRBJ1-6, with D hard to call. CDR3 length equals 16 residues. V was trimmed by 0 bases and J by 4 bases, leaving 10 bases between them. Per the germline V gene, CDR1 is LNHNV and CDR2 is YYDKDF (reference sequence). Here the CDR3 reads CATSRDWAEYNSPLHL. DNA of the CDR3: TGTGCCACCAGCAGAGATTGGGCGGAGTATAATTCACCCCTCCACCTT.

This clonotype was detected only a few times. One end of the junction fails to match germline, which may point to a read error. The chain employs TRBV6-2 or TRBV6-3 and TRBJ2-2, with D unresolved. The CDR3 has 13 amino acids. Germline V gene sequence: CDR1 MNHEY, CDR2 SVGEGT. Written as DNA, the CDR3 is TGTGCTAGCAGTGAAAAGCGTCCCGGGGAGCTGTTTTTT. Its protein is CASSEKRPGELFF.

This clonotype was seen only a few times. The chain employs TRBV11-1 and TRBJ1-1; the match to TRBD1 covers 8 bases. The CDR3 covers 14 residues. Trimming at V came to 5 bases and at J to 6 bases, leaving 8 bases not matched to a gene. Germline V gene lookup returns CDR1 SGHAT and CDR2 FQDESV (reference sequence). As DNA, the CDR3 is TGTGCCAGCAGCGAATACAGGGGGGAGTCTGAAGCTTTCTTT. Protein: CASSEYRGESEAFF.